This entry features one TCR beta chain sequence. These data originate in a study of shared T cell receptors in the human thymus. The germline V gene has CDR1 SGHDT and CDR2 YYEEEE. This CDR3 contains 13 residues. Trimming shortened V by 0 bases and J by 1 base, and 4 bases separated the two germline ends. Sequenced by immunoSEQ multiplex PCR; TCRdb stores in-frame clones only, minus some. The sample consists of approximately 730,000 clones, approximately 83% of them appearing once. The same sample was also studied in work on human thymus T cells. In that study: All donors were healthy Finnish infants who were undergoing corrective surgery to treat congenital heart defects. The thymus tissue came from resections taken during corrective heart surgery. Apparent skewing of V and J gene usage characterized both thymic and blood repertoires. Unrelated individuals were reported by related research to share highly overlapping thymic repertoires.

The specimen was thymocytes. The J gene is TRBJ1-1, the V gene TRBV5-6; no clear D. This TCR derives from a girl younger than two with a congenital heart defect. The CDR3 DNA is TGTGCCAGCAGCTTGGTCAGGAACACTGAAGCTTTCTTT. It specifies CASSLVRNTEAFF.